The entry that follows covers one TCR beta chain sequence. What it binds is not known. Mismatch with germline at one junction end may stem from a read error. This sample is drawn from a study of tumor-infiltrating lymphocytes in primary liver carcinoma. Whole-study findings and limits: Reduced overlap was seen in tumor-adjacent and tumor-blood pairs versus tumor region pairs.

Joint extraction of RNA and DNA used roughly 17-32 mg of bulk tissue that was unsorted. Five separate regions of each tumor underwent sampling. Tumor samples were assessed, and every one had over 90% viable tumor cells. Starting material of around 460 ng total RNA yielded TCR beta cDNA via a constant-region primer. Investigators got TCR beta libraries out of three nested multiplex PCR rounds, done with slightly modified ARM-PCR. Rounds one and two of PCR, each of 10 cycles, were primed with TRBV1-TRBV30 forward primers and a C-beta reverse primer. MiXCR, run by TCRdb on the multiplex PCR reads, gives a single entry per CDR3 protein. The sample consists of 65,000 to 90,000 distinct CDR3 sequences, more than 65% of them appearing once. The CDR3 sequence is 14 residues long. CDR1 and CDR2 (germline): MNHNY, SVGAGI (reference sequence).

The sequencing input was liver tumor tissue from sampling region 1. Subset: tumor region T1, superior pole. The chain joins TRBV6-6 to TRBJ2-3; D ambiguous. This TCR was sampled from a man aged 40-55 years with primary liver carcinoma and hepatitis B virus infection. The CDR3 sequence: CTSSPAYLTVTQYF. The CDR3 DNA reads as TGTACCAGCAGTCCTGCCTACCTCACAGTTACGCAGTATTTT.